The clone carrying this TCR beta chain occurred many times. The entry originates in a study of neurological immune-mediated disorders. TCRdb fed the 5' RACE reads into MiXCR, producing one record per CDR3 protein. The data hold around 130,000 distinct CDR3 sequences, with more than 2.5% observed a single time. Trimming pared 4 bases from V and 8 bases from J, leaving 15 bases between. The CDR3 has 13 amino acids. Germline values: CDR1 SGHDT, CDR2 YYEEEE. The TCR was taken from a woman younger than 45 with multiple sclerosis. The chain carries TRBV5-6 and TRBJ1-1, with D unresolved. The sequenced sample was PBMCs. CDR3 loop: CASSLSPRAEAFF. CDR3 DNA: TGTGCCAGCAGCCTGAGTCCTAGGGCCGAAGCTTTCTTT.